These 5 T cell receptor beta chains were all obtained from the same sample, sequenced in a study of CD8+ T cells in alopecia areata. Extracted RNA was reverse transcribed, and the resulting cDNA served as sequencing template. Clones were read by immunoSEQ multiplex PCR, and TCRdb kept only the in-frame ones, dropping some. The sample includes almost 250,000 clones, 65% to 70% of them seen just once. Specimen: CD4+ T cells sorted from blood, collected at week 0. The receptors shown here come from a human donor with alopecia areata.

V gene TRBV6-1 combines with J gene TRBJ2-1, with TRBD2 matching 14 bases. The CDR3 has 16 amino acids. Germline-derived CDR1 and CDR2 are MNHNS and SASEGT. V gave up 4 bases and J gave up 8 bases; unmatched junction bases: 7. Here the CDR3 reads CASSGPGTSGGYEQFF. The CDR3 DNA follows: TGTGCCAGCAGTGGCCCCGGGACTAGCGGGGGCTATGAGCAGTTCTTC.

In its sample, this clone was seen a few times. The chain employs TRBV30 and TRBJ1-2, with D possibly matching TRBD1 (6 bases). The V and J ends lost 2 bases and 4 bases respectively, with 14 bases between them. In germline, CDR1 is GTSNPN, CDR2 SVGIG (reference sequence). The CDR3 runs 14 residues. The CDR3 nucleotides read TGTGCCTGGAGTCCACCCGGAGGGGGCTATGGCTACACCTTC. Protein sequence: CAWSPPGGGYGYTF. The variable domain in full, completed from reference TRBV30 and TRBJ1-2, reads SQTIHQWPATLVQPVGSPLSLECTVEGTSNPNLYWYRQAAGRGLQLLFYSVGIGQISSEVPQNLSASRPQDRQFILSSKKLLLSDSGFYLCAWSPPGGGYGYTFGSGTRLTVV.

The J gene is TRBJ2-5, the V gene TRBV6-6; D not resolved. CDR1 and CDR2 from the germline V gene are MNHNY and SVGAGI (reference sequence). The CDR3 is 10 amino acids. V was shortened by 10 bases and J by 5 bases, with 8 bases between the two germline ends. The CDR3 DNA reads as TGTGCCACCTCCCGGGAGACCCAGTACTTC. This sequence encodes CATSRETQYF.

This rearrangement joins TRBV4-1 to TRBJ1-5; D unclear. Trimming left V 1 base short and J 5 bases short, with 9 bases between. The V gene's germline CDR1 is MGHRA and CDR2 YSYEKL. CDR3 length: 14 residues. The DNA of the CDR3 is TGCGCCAGCAGCCAAGCGATCGGGGATCAGCCCCAGCATTTT. Its translation: CASSQAIGDQPQHF.

This chain joins TRBV5-1 and TRBJ2-7; D gene uncertain. The CDR3 length is 13 residues. V gave up 2 bases and J gave up 1 base, with 7 bases separating them. The germline V gene encodes CDR1 SGHRS and CDR2 YFSETQ. CDR3 bases: TGCGCCAGCAGCTTCTACGGGTCCTACGAGCAGTACTTC. It yields the protein CASSFYGSYEQYF.